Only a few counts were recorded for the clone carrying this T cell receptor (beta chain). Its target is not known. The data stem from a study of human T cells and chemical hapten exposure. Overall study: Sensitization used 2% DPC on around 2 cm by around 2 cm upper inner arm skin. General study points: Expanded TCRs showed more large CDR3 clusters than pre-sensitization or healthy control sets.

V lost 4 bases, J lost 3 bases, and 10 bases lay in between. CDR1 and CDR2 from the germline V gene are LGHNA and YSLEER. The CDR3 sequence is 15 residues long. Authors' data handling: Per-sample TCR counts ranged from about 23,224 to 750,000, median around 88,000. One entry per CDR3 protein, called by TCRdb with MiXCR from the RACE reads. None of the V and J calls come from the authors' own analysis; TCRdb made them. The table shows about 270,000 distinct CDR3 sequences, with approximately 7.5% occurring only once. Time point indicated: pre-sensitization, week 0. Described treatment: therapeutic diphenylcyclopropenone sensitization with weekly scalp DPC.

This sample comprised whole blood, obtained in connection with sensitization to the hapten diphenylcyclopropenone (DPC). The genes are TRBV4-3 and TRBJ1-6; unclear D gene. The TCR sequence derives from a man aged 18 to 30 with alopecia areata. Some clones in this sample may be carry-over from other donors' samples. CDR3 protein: CASSPGGNYNSPLHF. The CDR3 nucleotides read TGCGCCAGCAGCCCGGGAGGGAACTATAATTCACCCCTCCACTTT.